This T cell receptor beta chain was identified during a study of T cell responses to AZD1222 COVID-19 vaccine. Findings of the study overall: Across spike, vaccine-associated CD4 TCRs were found, dominant at 160-218 and 743-854.

The germline V gene encodes CDR1 KGHDR and CDR2 SFDVKD. The CDR3 runs 15 residues. V lost 7 bases, J lost 1 base, and 5 bases stayed unmatched. Sequencing used immunoSEQ multiplex PCR; TCRdb keeps in-frame clones, though not all of them. The sample holds roughly 140,000 clones, around nine tenths seen once. Comment on this clone: The antigen is not known.

The sequencing used peripheral blood, collected on day 0 of MenACWY control vaccination. This chain links TRBV24-1 with TRBJ2-1, with 8 bases that match TRBD2. This clonotype originated in an adult in good health. Here the CDR3 reads CATSRGGLSYNEQFF. The CDR3 DNA follows: TGTGCCACCAGCCGGGGGGGTTTATCCTACAATGAGCAGTTCTTC.